This T cell receptor beta chain was identified in a study of beta chain features in type 1 diabetes. Sequencing targeted expressed TCRB transcripts, as all isolated RNA had been reverse transcribed. An average of about 3.6 million reads was obtained for naive, central memory and regulatory T cell samples. Assay used: immunoSEQ multiplex PCR; TCRdb lists only in-frame clones, some missing. The sample yields more than 120,000 clones, roughly 10% seen once. To note about this clone: Its target is not known.

Overall study results and limits: The question of HLA type influencing TCRB rearrangement was one that remained unresolved here.

Every participating donor gave one draw, a heparinised blood sample averaging about 100 mL. The germline gives CDR1 SEHNR, CDR2 FQNEAQ (reference sequence). V was trimmed by 4 bases and J by 5 bases, leaving 15 bases between them. The CDR3 consists of 15 residues. The J gene is TRBJ2-4, the V gene TRBV7-9; D is unresolved. The sample was naive CD4+ T cells from blood. The receptor was derived from a young man in good health. CDR3 residues: CASSSGRPRQNIQYF. The CDR3 DNA is TGTGCCAGCAGCTCAGGAAGGCCCCGACAAAACATTCAGTACTTC. The complete variable domain, with remaining parts taken from reference TRBV7-9 and TRBJ2-4, reads DTGVSQNPRHKITKRGQNVTFRCDPISEHNRLYWYRQTLGQGPEFLTYFQNEAQLEKSRLLSDRFSAERPKGSFSTLEIQRTEQGDSAMYLCASSSGRPRQNIQYFGAGTRLSVL.